Detailed here is one T cell receptor beta chain. This clonotype was detected only a few times. What antigen it recognizes has not been identified. No much larger clone is present one base from it, and per-base qualities are unavailable. The sample is drawn from a study of blood T cells in healthy people across ages (dated by TCRdb to between 2015 and 2017). Regarding the complete study: Template switching captured roughly one uniquely barcoded TCR beta cDNA molecule per two T cells in model experiments. Two additional independent replicas of 1 million unique cDNA reads from the same blood draw were analyzed for two donors (one aged 18 to 30 and one aged 80 or older). To avoid experimental bias, donors of different ages were distributed randomly across sequencing lanes. Donors were grouped into four age groups: young (average roughly 17 years), middle-aged (less than 40), aged (around 66) and long-lived (82). Using deep sequencing normalized with unique cDNA molecular identifiers, the study measured how TCR beta repertoire diversity changes with age.

Systemically healthy Caucasian individuals from Russia, approximately 39 in total and aged about 6 to 100 years, were included as donors. Approximately 9.3 milliliters of peripheral blood were drawn from each donor into EDTA-treated Vacutainer tubes. PBMCs were isolated by Ficoll-Paque density-gradient centrifugation, with at least 6.5 million obtained per sample. Total RNA was extracted from PBMCs with Trizol reagent, with at least 6 micrograms obtained per sample. For every donor, flow cytometry on a PBMC aliquot measured the percentage of naive CD45RAhigh/CD27high T cells. What the authors observed across the whole study: Estimates of total diversity based on one million sequenced T cells were regarded as lower bounds and as underestimates. Because the CMV infection status of the donors was unknown, age-related changes in expanded clonotypes may potentially have been confounded. As age increased, observed TCR beta diversity per million T cells dropped in a roughly linear way, and a significant reduction was already evident by age 40. The percentage of naive T cells measured by flow cytometry correlated strongly with observed TCR beta diversity. Compared with the aged group, more naive CD4+ T cells, fewer expanded clones and increased TCR diversity were shown by the long-lived group, suggesting age selection. Because profiling used bulk unsorted PBMCs, naive and antigen-experienced compartments could not be compared conclusively.

The library was generated by 5' RACE. The sequencer listed for this sample is Illumina HiSeq 2500. A second roughly 6 to 12 cycle PCR used a sample-barcoded 5' primer and a J-beta primer mix. A template-switch 5' adaptor carrying 12 random nucleotides introduced a unique molecular identifier onto each TCR beta cDNA molecule. Each sample yielded at least 2.5 million CDR3-containing paired-end reads. First-strand cDNA was synthesized from all RNA with the Mint cDNA synthesis kit, primed by a TRBC-specific oligonucleotide. Following uracil-DNA glycosylase treatment, all cDNA underwent a first 18-cycle PCR with the universal primers M1SS and BC2_uni_R. Per the authors' processing: For normalization, 1 million high-quality reads were randomly selected from each sample, with every read carrying a distinct molecular identifier. Instead of being binned into consensus sequences, reads with shared molecular identifiers were discarded. MiTCR, with a Q25 quality threshold and the strictest error-elimination algorithm, was used for CDR3 identification, clonotype clustering and error correction. A nonparametric unseen species model with Euler transformation was used to estimate lower-bound total TCR beta diversity. Through fastp at Q25 and MiXCR, TCRdb rebuilt clones from the public reads, retaining in-frame beta chains. Each record represents a unique CDR3 protein, reported with the most common genes and DNA among its rows. The V and J calls follow TCRdb's processing rather than the paper's. This sample gives approximately 730,000 distinct CDR3 sequences in total; about 53% of them show up just once. Clones ranked in the top ten supply approximately 40% of the sample.

From the cysteine up to the phenylalanine, the CDR3 has a length of 13 residues. Only CDR3 DNA is held: 39 bases, read in frame from base 1. Via the germline V gene, CDR1 is SNHLY and CDR2 FYNNEI. V loses 3 bases, J loses 8 bases, and the germline ends lie 13 bases apart. The receptor was derived from an older man in good health. The specimen was blood. The rearranged segments are TRBV2 and TRBJ1-2, with the D gene not confidently named. The nucleotide sequence reads TGTGCCAGCAGTGATCGTCAGGCAAAAGGCTACACCTTC. This encodes CASSDRQAKGYTF. Outside the CDR3, residues come from the reference TRBV2 and TRBJ1-2 proteins, so the full variable domain is: EPEVTQTPSHQVTQMGQEVILRCVPISNHLYFYWYRQILGQKVEFLVSFYNNEISEKSEIFDDQFSVERPDGSNFTLKIRSTKLEDSAMYFCASSDRQAKGYTFGSGTRLTVV.